The 20 T cell receptor beta chains below were found in one sample sequenced in a study of control samples from healthy donors and cancer patients. TCRdb keeps only in-frame clones here, not all; method: immunoSEQ multiplex PCR. Among over 100,000 clones listed, approximately 90% were seen once. Specimen: blood. The receptors derive from a human donor in good health. The donor label of this sample is uncertain.

The rearrangement links TRBV6-1 to TRBJ2-2; D not resolved. CDR3 size: 15 residues. V lost 3 bases to trimming and J lost 0 bases, with 8 bases between them. Germline V gene data show CDR1 as MNHNS and CDR2 as SASEGT. CDR3 coding DNA: TGTGCCAGCAGTGAGCGATATACGAACACCGGGGAGCTGTTTTTT. It translates to CASSERYTNTGELFF.

This chain links TRBV9 with TRBJ1-6; possible D gene TRBD1, 6 bases. V lost 4 bases and J 7 bases, leaving 15 bases between the germline ends. Germline V gene sequence: CDR1 SGDLS, CDR2 YYNGEE. The CDR3 length is 15 residues. DNA for the CDR3: TGTGCCAGCAGCACCGGGGACATAGGAAATTCACCCCTCCACTTT. This sequence encodes CASSTGDIGNSPLHF.

This clone was counted between two and nine times. The rearrangement joins TRBV7-9 to TRBJ2-5; 8 positions match TRBD1. This CDR3 comprises 17 residues. The V and J ends lost 5 bases and 4 bases, in that order; junction bases with no gene match: 15. The germline V gene encodes CDR1 SEHNR and CDR2 FQNEAQ (reference sequence). CDR3 loop: CASSQGQAFSVGETQYF. CDR3 sequence (DNA): TGTGCCAGCAGCCAGGGACAGGCCTTTTCGGTCGGAGAGACCCAGTACTTC.

This chain connects TRBV10-2 to TRBJ1-5; D not certain. The CDR3 is 14 residues long. The germline V gene has CDR1 WSHSY and CDR2 SAAADI. Trimming took 2 bases from V and 5 from J, leaving 10 bases between them. This chain's CDR3 is CASSELADHQPQHF. In DNA, the CDR3 is TGCGCCAGCAGTGAGCTGGCGGATCATCAGCCCCAGCATTTT.

The chain employs TRBV5-1 and TRBJ1-1, with no clear D. Germline V gene sequence: CDR1 SGHRS, CDR2 YFSETQ. Trimming cost V 0 bases and J 4 bases, with 19 bases left between them. The CDR3 covers 17 residues. DNA of the CDR3: TGCGCCAGCAGCTTGGGGGGAGCCCTTCTATGTTGCACTGAAGCTTTCTTT. Amino acid sequence: CASSLGGALLCCTEAFF.

Concerning this clone itself: Germline and junction disagree at one end, which may indicate a read error. The J gene is TRBJ2-1, the V gene TRBV7-9; 9 bases match TRBD2. Germline V gene data show CDR1 as SEHNR and CDR2 as FQNEAQ (reference sequence). The CDR3 extends over 17 amino acids. The CDR3 is CASSAGGRGGARNEQFF. CDR3 in DNA: TGCGCCAGCAGCGCGGGGGGGCGCGGGGGGGCCCGGAATGAGCAGTTCTTC.

The DNA for the CDR3 is TGTGCCAGTAGTATAAATCAGGATTACGAGCAGTACTTC. It encodes CASSINQDYEQYF. V usage is TRBV19 and J usage is TRBJ2-7, with no clear D. The ends were cut back, 2 bases at V and 4 bases at J, with 9 bases in the middle. CDR3 length equals 13 residues. Germline values: CDR1 LNHDA, CDR2 SQIVND (reference sequence).

The gene calls are TRBV9 and TRBJ2-2, with D possibly called TRBD1 or TRBD2 (6 bases each). This CDR3 is built from 15 residues. With 0 bases removed from V and 6 bases from J, the gap between germline ends came to 12 bases. The germline CDR1 and CDR2 sequences are SGDLS and YYNGEE. The CDR3 reads CASSVAVGGSGELFF. In DNA form, the CDR3 reads TGTGCCAGCAGCGTAGCGGTCGGGGGCTCCGGGGAGCTGTTTTTT.

The chain has TRBV6-4 and TRBJ2-3; D unclear. Between the trimmed V and J ends, which lost 0 bases and 5 bases, there was a span of 15 bases. CDR1 MRHNA and CDR2 SNTAGT come from the germline V gene. The CDR3 totals 16 residues. CDR3 in DNA: TGTGCCAGCAGTGACTCCGTAGGGTTTGATCAAGATACGCAGTATTTT. It specifies CASSDSVGFDQDTQYF.

The chain uses TRBV18 and TRBJ2-2; D may match TRBD1 or TRBD2 (5 bases each). Germline loops: CDR1 KGHSH, CDR2 LQKENI. The length of the CDR3 is 13 residues. V lost 3 bases and J lost 9, with 11 bases in between. CDR3 sequence: CASSPGASRELFF. CDR3 DNA: TGTGCCAGCTCACCCGGGGCTAGCCGGGAGCTGTTTTTT.

This clone was picked up one time. This rearrangement joins TRBV18 to TRBJ2-7, with D uncertain. CDR3 length: 15 residues. V was cut by 0 bases and J by 0 bases, with 9 bases left in between. CDR1 and CDR2 (germline): KGHSH, LQKENI. The CDR3 is CASSPPDLSSYEQYF. The CDR3 DNA sequence: TGTGCCAGCTCACCACCGGATCTTAGCTCCTACGAGCAGTACTTC.

The chain is built from TRBV27 and TRBJ2-2; D is uncertain. Germline values: CDR1 MNHEY, CDR2 SMNVEV (reference sequence). Trimming took 0 bases from V and 6 from J, leaving 5 bases between them. This CDR3 is 13 amino acids long. CDR3 sequence (DNA): TGTGCCAGCAGTTTATCGCCCGCCGGGGAGCTGTTTTTT. It codes for CASSLSPAGELFF.

The chain employs TRBV19 and TRBJ1-2; D unclear. Germline V gene data show CDR1 as LNHDA and CDR2 as SQIVND (reference sequence). With 2 bases removed from V and 5 bases from J, the gap between germline ends came to 15 bases. The CDR3 length is 15 residues. CDR3: CASSIPREGRYGYTF. For the CDR3, the DNA is TGTGCCAGTAGTATACCTCGGGAGGGAAGGTATGGCTACACCTTC.

This chain uses TRBV6-5 with TRBJ1-1; D unclear. The CDR3 has 14 residues. The V gene lost 6 bases and the J gene lost 5 bases, with 16 bases spanning the gap. The germline gives CDR1 MNHEY, CDR2 SVGAGI. In DNA form, the CDR3 reads TGTGCCAGCAGCCCCGGAACGATGAGAACTGAAGCTTTCTTT. Protein sequence: CASSPGTMRTEAFF.

The gene calls are TRBV3-1 (or the pseudogene TRBV3-2) and TRBJ1-1, with TRBD1 as a possible D gene (5 bases). Trimming took off 1 base at V and 4 bases at J, with 16 bases between the two ends. The CDR3 consists of 16 residues. Looked up from germline, CDR1 is LGHDT and CDR2 is YNNKEL (reference sequence). CDR3 region: CASSQAAGSQGTEAFF. Written as DNA, the CDR3 is TGTGCCAGCAGCCAAGCTGCAGGTTCCCAGGGCACTGAAGCTTTCTTT.

The chain has TRBV19 and TRBJ2-7; TRBD1 matches at 7 bases. The CDR3 is 13 residues long. Germline values: CDR1 LNHDA, CDR2 SQIVND (reference sequence). After removal of 10 bases from V and 0 bases from J, the junction contained 6 bases not matched to a gene. DNA of the CDR3: TGTGCCACCGCCGCAGGGGGCTCCTACGAGCAGTACTTC. This gives the protein CATAAGGSYEQYF.

J is TRBJ1-5 and V is TRBV2; 10 positions agree with TRBD1. Germline CDR1 SNHLY, CDR2 FYNNEI. CDR3 length: 14 amino acids. With V trimmed by 4 bases and J by 7 bases, 4 bases remained unmatched. CDR3 protein: CASSGGTGVQPQHF. The CDR3, as DNA: TGTGCCAGCAGTGGAGGGACAGGGGTCCAGCCCCAGCATTTT.

The chain combines TRBV5-4 with TRBJ1-6; D possibly corresponds to TRBD1 (6 bases). Per the germline V gene, CDR1 is SGHNT and CDR2 is YYREEE (reference sequence). CDR3 length equals 15 residues. The ends were cut back, 5 bases at V and 7 bases at J, with 16 bases in the middle. The CDR3 DNA is TGTGCCAGCAGTCTAAAGGAACAGGGAAATTCACCCCTCCACTTT. It yields the protein CASSLKEQGNSPLHF. Based on the CDR3 plus reference TRBV5-4 and TRBJ1-6, the full variable domain is ETGVTQSPTHLIKTRGQQVTLRCSSQSGHNTVSWYQQALGQGPQFIFQYYREEENGRGNFPPRFSGLQFPNYSSELNVNALELDDSALYLCASSLKEQGNSPLHFGNGTRLTVT.

The chain carries TRBV19 and TRBJ1-5; 9 bases align to TRBD1. V was pared by 4 bases and J by 7 bases, with 11 bases of the junction left unmatched. The germline V gene encodes CDR1 LNHDA and CDR2 SQIVND (reference sequence). This CDR3 is 16 amino acids long. CDR3 region: CASSKWKGQGEQPQHF. CDR3 DNA sequence: TGTGCCAGTAGTAAATGGAAGGGACAGGGAGAACAGCCCCAGCATTTT.

The V gene is TRBV21-1, the J gene TRBJ1-6. TRBV21-1 is recorded as a pseudogene. The CDR3 length is 16 residues. Here the CDR3 DNA reads TGTGCCAGCAGCAAGGGGGACGGGTCCTATAATTCACCCCTCCACTTT. Amino acid sequence: CASSKGDGSYNSPLHF.